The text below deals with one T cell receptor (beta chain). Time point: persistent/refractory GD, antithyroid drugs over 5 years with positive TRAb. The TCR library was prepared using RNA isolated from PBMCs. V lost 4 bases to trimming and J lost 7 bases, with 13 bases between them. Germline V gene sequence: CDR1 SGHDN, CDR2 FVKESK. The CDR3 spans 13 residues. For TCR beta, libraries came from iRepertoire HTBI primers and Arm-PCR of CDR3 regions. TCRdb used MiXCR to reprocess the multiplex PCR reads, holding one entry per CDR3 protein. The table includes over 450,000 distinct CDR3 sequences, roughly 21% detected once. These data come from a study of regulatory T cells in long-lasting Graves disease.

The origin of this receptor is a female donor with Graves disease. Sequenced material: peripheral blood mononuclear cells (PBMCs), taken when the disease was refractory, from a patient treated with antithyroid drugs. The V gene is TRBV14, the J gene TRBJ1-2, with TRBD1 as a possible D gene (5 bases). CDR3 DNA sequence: TGTGCCAGCAGCCTACCAGGGTGGCTTGGCTACACCTTC. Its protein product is CASSLPGWLGYTF. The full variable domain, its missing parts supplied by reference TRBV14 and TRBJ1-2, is EAGVTQFPSHSVIEKGQTVTLRCDPISGHDNLYWYRRVMGKEIKFLLHFVKESKQDESGMPNNRFLAERTGGTYSTLKVQPAELEDSGVYFCASSLPGWLGYTFGSGTRLTVV.